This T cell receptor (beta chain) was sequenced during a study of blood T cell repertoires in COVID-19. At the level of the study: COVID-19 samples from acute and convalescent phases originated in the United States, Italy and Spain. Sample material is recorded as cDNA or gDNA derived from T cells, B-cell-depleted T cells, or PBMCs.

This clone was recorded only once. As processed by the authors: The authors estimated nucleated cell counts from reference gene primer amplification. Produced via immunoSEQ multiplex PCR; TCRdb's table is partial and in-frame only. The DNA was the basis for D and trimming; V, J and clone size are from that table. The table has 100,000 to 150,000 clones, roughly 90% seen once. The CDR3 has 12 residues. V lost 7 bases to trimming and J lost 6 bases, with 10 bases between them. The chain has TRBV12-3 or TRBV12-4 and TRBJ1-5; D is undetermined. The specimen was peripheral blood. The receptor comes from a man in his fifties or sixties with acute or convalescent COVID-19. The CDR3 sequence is CASTLGSQPQHF. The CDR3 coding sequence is TGTGCCAGCACCTTGGGGAGTCAGCCCCAGCATTTT.